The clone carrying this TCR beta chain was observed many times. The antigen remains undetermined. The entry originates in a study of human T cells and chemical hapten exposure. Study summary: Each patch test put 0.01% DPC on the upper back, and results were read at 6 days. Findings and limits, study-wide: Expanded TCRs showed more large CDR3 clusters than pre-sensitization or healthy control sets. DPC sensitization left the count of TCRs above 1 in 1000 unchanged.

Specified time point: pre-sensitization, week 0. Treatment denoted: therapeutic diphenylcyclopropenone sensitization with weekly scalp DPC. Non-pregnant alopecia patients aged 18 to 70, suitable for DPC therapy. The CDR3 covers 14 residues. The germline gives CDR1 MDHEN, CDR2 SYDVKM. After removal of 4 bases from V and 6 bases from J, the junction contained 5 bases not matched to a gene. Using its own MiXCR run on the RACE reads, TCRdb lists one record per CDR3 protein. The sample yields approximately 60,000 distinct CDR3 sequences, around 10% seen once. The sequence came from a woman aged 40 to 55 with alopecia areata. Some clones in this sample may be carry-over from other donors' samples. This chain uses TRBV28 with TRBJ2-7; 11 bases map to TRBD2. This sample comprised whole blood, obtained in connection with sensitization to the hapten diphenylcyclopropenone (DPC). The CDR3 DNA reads TGTGCCAGCAGTTACCTTGGACTAGCGGGCGAGCAGTACTTC. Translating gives CASSYLGLAGEQYF. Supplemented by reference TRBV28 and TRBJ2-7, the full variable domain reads DVKVTQSSRYLVKRTGEKVFLECVQDMDHENMFWYRQDPGLGLRLIYFSYDVKMKEKGDIPEGYSVSREKKERFSLILESASTNQTSMYLCASSYLGLAGEQYFGPGTRLTVT.